Shown below are 4 T cell receptor beta chains from a single sample sequenced in a study of beta chain features in type 1 diabetes. cDNA synthesis used the whole RNA isolate, giving expressed TCRB sequences. The table came from immunoSEQ multiplex PCR; TCRdb's copy has only in-frame clones and leaves some out. Counted here are roughly 180,000 clones, more than 10% occurring once; the ten biggest clones make up roughly 0.6%. Sequencing was done on a sample of central memory CD4+ T cells from blood. All receptors come from a woman under 30 in good health.

This clone showed up many times. The chain carries TRBV7-2 and TRBJ2-5; TRBD1 might be the D (6 bases). Between the trimmed V and J ends, which lost 8 bases and 4 bases, there was a span of 14 bases. The CDR3 length is 13 residues. Germline-derived CDR1 and CDR2 are SGHTA and FQGNSA. The CDR3 DNA follows: TGTGCCAGCGCGAGGGGGAGCGGAGAGACCCAGTACTTC. Translation: CASARGSGETQYF.

A few counts support this clone. The genes are TRBV5-1 and TRBJ2-1; TRBD2 aligns across 10 bases. Trimming cost V 6 bases and J 0 bases; bases outside gene matches: 21. The length of the CDR3 is 21 residues. Germline V lookup: CDR1 SGHRS, CDR2 YFSETQ. CDR3 nucleotides: TGCGCCAGCACTAACAGGGGAGGGCTAGCGGGAGTTCCGAGCTCCTACAATGAGCAGTTCTTC. Residues: CASTNRGGLAGVPSSYNEQFF.

This clone appeared a few times. The chain employs TRBV7-2 and TRBJ1-1; TRBD1 agrees at 7 bases. Germline CDR1 reads SGHTA; CDR2 reads FQGNSA. The trim removed 6 bases at V and 5 bases at J, leaving 9 bases unmatched. This CDR3 region has 14 residues. The CDR3 is CASRITNRGTEAFF. Written as DNA, the CDR3 is TGTGCCAGCAGGATCACAAACAGGGGAACTGAAGCTTTCTTT. The whole variable domain, filled in from reference TRBV7-2 and TRBJ1-1, reads GAGVSQSPSNKVTEKGKDVELRCDPISGHTALYWYRQSLGQGLEFLIYFQGNSAPDKSGLPSDRFSAERTGGSVSTLTIQRTQQEDSAVYLCASRITNRGTEAFFGQGTRLTVV.

A few counts support this clone. This chain connects TRBV6-6 to TRBJ2-7; D call uncertain. This CDR3 is 14 amino acids long. Per germline, CDR1 MNHNY and CDR2 SVGAGI (reference sequence). V was trimmed by 0 bases and J by 0 bases, leaving 6 bases between them. Here the CDR3 reads CASSYSGSSYEQYF. CDR3 DNA: TGTGCCAGCAGTTACTCCGGGTCCTCCTACGAGCAGTACTTC.